These 13 T cell receptor beta chains originate from one sample sequenced in a study of shared clonotypes between healthy human individuals. The method was immunoSEQ multiplex PCR; TCRdb's version includes in-frame clones alone and lacks a portion of them. Seen here are some 2,500,000 clones, over 85% observed once, and the top ten hold 0.36%. Input material: naive CD4+ T cells from PBMCs. As for subset: CD45RA+ positively selected. The receptors here all came from a man between 18 and 29 years old in good health. Some clones in this sample may be carry-over from other donors' samples.

The chain is built from TRBV2 and TRBJ2-7; 10 nucleotides align to TRBD2. The V gene end was trimmed by 4 bases and the J gene end by 6 bases; junction bases not matched to a gene: 12. Germline V gene lookup returns CDR1 SNHLY and CDR2 FYNNEI. This CDR3 is 16 amino acids long. This CDR3 reads CASSVFASGRPLEQYF. Written as DNA, the CDR3 is TGTGCCAGCAGTGTCTTCGCTAGCGGGAGACCCCTCGAGCAGTACTTC.

The chain is built from TRBV18 and TRBJ1-1; TRBD1 matches 8 bases. After removal of 5 bases from V and 5 bases from J, the junction contained 7 bases not matched to a gene. CDR1 and CDR2 (germline): KGHSH, LQKENI. This CDR3 has 14 residues. The CDR3 loop reads CASSAQGGNTEAFF. For the CDR3, the DNA is TGTGCCAGCTCAGCACAGGGGGGGAATACTGAAGCTTTCTTT.

In the case of this clone: Other DNA sequences in the same sample also yield this CDR3. The CDR3 DNA reads TGTGCCAGCTCACCACAGCAGGGGGCGGGGGAGACCCAGTACTTC. Amino acids: CASSPQQGAGETQYF. The V and J genes are TRBV18 and TRBJ2-5, with 8 nucleotides matching TRBD1. J was trimmed by 5 bases and V by 1 base; bases with no gene match: 6. The CDR3 totals 15 residues. CDR1 and CDR2 (germline): KGHSH, LQKENI.

The gene calls are TRBV5-1 and TRBJ2-5; a possible D gene is TRBD1 (5 bases). This CDR3 region has 14 residues. CDR1 and CDR2 from the germline V gene are SGHRS and YFSETQ. Trimming shortened V by 4 bases and J by 3 bases, and 13 bases separated the two germline ends. The CDR3 DNA reads TGCGCCAGCAGCCCCAAGGGGCCTGAAGAGACCCAGTACTTC. Translating it yields CASSPKGPEETQYF.

The rearrangement joins TRBV27 to TRBJ2-7, with D perhaps TRBD2 (5 bases). Germline V gene sequence: CDR1 MNHEY, CDR2 SMNVEV (reference sequence). The CDR3 is made up of 15 amino acids. Trimming left V 5 bases short and J 4 bases short, with 18 bases between. CDR3 in DNA: TGTGCCAGCAGTCTATACTCGGGAACAGCTTACGAGCAGTACTTC. This translates into CASSLYSGTAYEQYF.

V gene TRBV19 combines with J gene TRBJ1-4, with TRBD1 matching over 12 bases. Trimming removed 3 bases from V and 0 bases from J; junction bases left unmatched: 2. There are 17 residues in the CDR3. The germline V gene has CDR1 LNHDA and CDR2 SQIVND (reference sequence). The CDR3 sequence: CASSMGQGAATNEKLFF. CDR3 DNA sequence: TGTGCCAGTAGTATGGGACAGGGGGCCGCAACTAATGAAAAACTGTTTTTT.

J is TRBJ2-5 and V is TRBV7-2; 10 nucleotides align to TRBD2. CDR3 size: 16 residues. Germline V gives CDR1 SGHTA, CDR2 FQGNSA. J lost 5 bases, V lost 3 bases, and 9 bases had no gene match. The CDR3 sequence is CASSFETSGPGETQYF. CDR3 bases: TGTGCCAGCAGCTTCGAGACTAGCGGGCCCGGGGAGACCCAGTACTTC.

J is TRBJ1-2 and V is TRBV11-2, with D possibly matching TRBD1 (5 bases). The CDR3 has 13 residues. Germline values: CDR1 SGHAT, CDR2 FQNNGV. Trimming shortened V by 4 bases and J by 7 bases, and 13 bases separated the two germline ends. CDR3 sequence (DNA): TGTGCCAGCAGCTCAGCCCGGGACCCTGGCTACACCTTC. Amino acid sequence: CASSSARDPGYTF. Full variable domain (outside the CDR3, taken from reference TRBV11-2 and TRBJ1-2): EAGVAQSPRYKIIEKRQSVAFWCNPISGHATLYWYQQILGQGPKLLIQFQNNGVVDDSQLPKDRFSAERLKGVDSTLKIQPAKLEDSAVYLCASSSARDPGYTFGSGTRLTVV.

This chain joins TRBV6-6 and TRBJ1-1; D possibly corresponds to TRBD1 (5 bases). CDR1 and CDR2 from the germline V gene are MNHNY and SVGAGI (reference sequence). Trimming took off 2 bases at V and 7 bases at J, with 14 bases between the two ends. The CDR3 sequence is 14 residues long. CDR3 bases: TGTGCCAGCAGTTACGTTCCACAGGAGATTGAAGCTTTCTTT. Translated, it gives CASSYVPQEIEAFF.

The chain is built from TRBV7-9 and TRBJ1-2; D may be TRBD1 (5 bases). V was trimmed by 5 bases and J by 4 bases, leaving 11 bases between them. The CDR3 loop spans 13 amino acids. CDR1 is SEHNR and CDR2 is FQNEAQ in the germline V gene (reference sequence). CDR3 sequence: CASSTDSLYGYTF. The CDR3 DNA reads as TGTGCCAGCAGCACAGACAGCCTCTATGGCTACACCTTC.

The chain recombines TRBV5-1 with TRBJ1-2, with no clear D. This CDR3 region has 15 residues. Germline V CDR1 and CDR2: SGHRS, YFSETQ. Trimming removed 4 bases at V and 0 bases at J, with 13 bases between. The CDR3 DNA follows: TGCGCCAGCAGCCCGGTAGGGTCGGCTAACTATGGCTACACCTTC. Translated: CASSPVGSANYGYTF.

This chain links TRBV9 with TRBJ1-5; 7 bases align to TRBD1. CDR3 size: 14 residues. Germline CDR1 reads SGDLS; CDR2 reads YYNGEE. J gave up 1 base and V 4 bases, and 2 bases lay outside the gene matches. The CDR3 spells CASSPTGSNQPQHF. DNA for the CDR3: TGTGCCAGCAGCCCGACAGGGAGCAATCAGCCCCAGCATTTT.

This rearrangement joins TRBV21-1 to TRBJ1-5; the D call in the table, TRBD1, was not verified against the DNA. TRBV21-1 constitutes a pseudogene. The length of the CDR3 is 14 residues. CDR3 bases: TGTGCCAGCAGCAAAGGGGACAGTATCCAGCCCCAGCATTTT. It is translated as CASSKGDSIQPQHF.